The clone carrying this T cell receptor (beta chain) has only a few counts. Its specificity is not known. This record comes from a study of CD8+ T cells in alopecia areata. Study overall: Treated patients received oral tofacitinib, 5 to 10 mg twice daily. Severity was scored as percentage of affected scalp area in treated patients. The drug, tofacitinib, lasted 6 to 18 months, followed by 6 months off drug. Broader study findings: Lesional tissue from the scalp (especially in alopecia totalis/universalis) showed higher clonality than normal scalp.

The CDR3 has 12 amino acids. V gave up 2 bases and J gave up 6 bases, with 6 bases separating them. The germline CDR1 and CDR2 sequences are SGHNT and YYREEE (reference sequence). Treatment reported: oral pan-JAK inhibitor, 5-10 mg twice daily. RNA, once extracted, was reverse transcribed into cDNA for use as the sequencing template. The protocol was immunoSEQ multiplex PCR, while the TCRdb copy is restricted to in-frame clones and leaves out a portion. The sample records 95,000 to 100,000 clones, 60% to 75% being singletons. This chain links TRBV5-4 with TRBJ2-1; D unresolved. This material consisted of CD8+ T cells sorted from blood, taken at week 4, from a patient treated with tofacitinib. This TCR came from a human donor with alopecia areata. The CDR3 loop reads CASSFGRNEQFF. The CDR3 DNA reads TGTGCCAGCAGCTTCGGCCGCAATGAGCAGTTCTTC.